A single sample gave rise to the 20 T cell receptor beta chains below, sequenced in a study of shared clonotypes between healthy human individuals. Sequenced by immunoSEQ multiplex PCR; TCRdb stores in-frame clones only, minus some. The data hold roughly 2.6 million clones, with approximately 90% observed a single time. The sequencing input was naive CD4+ T cells sorted from blood. As to subset: CD45RA+ positively selected. Receptors were obtained from a man aged 18-30 years in good health.

With regard to this clone: The same CDR3 also results from other DNA sequences found in this sample. The rearrangement links TRBV18 to TRBJ2-3, with TRBD1 as a possible D gene (6 bases). The CDR3 is 15 residues long. Germline V gene sequence: CDR1 KGHSH, CDR2 LQKENI. V lost 3 bases to trimming and J lost 4 bases, with 14 bases between them. The CDR3 DNA is TGTGCCAGCTCACCGGGGGCAGGGTCGGCAGATACGCAGTATTTT. This sequence encodes CASSPGAGSADTQYF. Complete variable domain (other parts from reference TRBV18 and TRBJ2-3): NAGVMQNPRHLVRRRGQEARLRCSPMKGHSHVYWYRQLPEEGLKFMVYLQKENIIDESGMPKERFSAEFPKEGPSILRIQQVVRGDSAAYFCASSPGAGSADTQYFGPGTRLTVL.

The chain carries TRBV2 and TRBJ2-7; TRBD2 aligns across 15 bases. The CDR3 length is 15 residues. The V segment lost 6 bases and the J segment 3 bases; nucleotides outside the gene matches: 3. From germline, CDR1 is SNHLY and CDR2 FYNNEI. CDR3 nucleotides: TGTGCCAGCAGGCCGGGACTAGCGGGAGGCTACGAGCAGTACTTC. Its translation: CASRPGLAGGYEQYF.

The V gene is TRBV19, the J gene TRBJ1-5; D not certain. The V gene lost 5 bases and the J gene lost 2 bases, with 10 bases spanning the gap. CDR1 is LNHDA, CDR2 SQIVND, per germline (reference sequence). The CDR3 covers 14 residues. The CDR3, as DNA: TGTGCCAGTAGTCGAGTTTTCGGCAATCAGCCCCAGCATTTT. It encodes CASSRVFGNQPQHF. The full variable domain, rest sourced from reference TRBV19 and TRBJ1-5, is DGGITQSPKYLFRKEGQNVTLSCEQNLNHDAMYWYRQDPGQGLRLIYYSQIVNDFQKGDIAEGYSVSREKKESFPLTVTSAQKNPTAFYLCASSRVFGNQPQHFGDGTRLSIL.

The J gene is TRBJ2-1, the V gene TRBV6-6, with no clear D. V lost 6 bases, J lost 5 bases, and 2 bases lay in between. The CDR3 loop spans 10 amino acids. Germline assignment: CDR1 MNHNY and CDR2 SVGAGI (reference sequence). The CDR3 reads CASRDNEQFF. The CDR3 nucleotides are TGTGCCAGCAGGGACAATGAGCAGTTCTTC.

The chain links TRBV19 to TRBJ2-7; D could derive from TRBD1 or TRBD2 (5 bases each). V shed 3 bases and J shed 0 bases, with 12 bases lying between them. This CDR3 has 15 residues. Germline V gives CDR1 LNHDA, CDR2 SQIVND (reference sequence). CDR3 in amino acids: CASSIEGSLSYEQYF. The DNA of the CDR3 is TGTGCCAGTAGTATTGAGGGGTCCCTCTCCTACGAGCAGTACTTC.

As concerns this clone: The junction departs from germline at one end; a sequencing error may be responsible. The chain employs TRBV7-2 and TRBJ2-5; D unresolved. The CDR3 extends over 12 amino acids. CDR1 is SGHTA, CDR2 FQGNSA, per germline. This chain's CDR3 is CASSHRVETRYF. CDR3 DNA sequence: TGTGCCAGCAGCCACCGTGTAGAGACCCGGTACTTC. Drawing the rest from reference TRBV7-2 and TRBJ2-5, the complete variable domain is GAGVSQSPSNKVTEKGKDVELRCDPISGHTALYWYRQSLGQGLEFLIYFQGNSAPDKSGLPSDRFSAERTGGSVSTLTIQRTQQEDSAVYLCASSHRVETRYFGPGTRLLVL.

The J gene is TRBJ1-1, the V gene TRBV2; TRBD1 might be the D (5 bases). Germline V gives CDR1 SNHLY, CDR2 FYNNEI. CDR3 length: 14 amino acids. V lost 3 bases, J lost 3 bases, and 11 bases lay in between. In DNA form, the CDR3 reads TGTGCCAGCAGTGATGTAGGGGCCCACACTGAAGCTTTCTTT. It specifies CASSDVGAHTEAFF.

With regard to this clone: Different DNA sequences within this sample yield the same CDR3. The rearrangement links TRBV7-2 to TRBJ2-1; TRBD1 matches 8 bases. The V and J ends lost 5 bases and 0 bases, in that order; junction bases with no gene match: 3. CDR1 and CDR2 (germline): SGHTA, FQGNSA. There are 15 residues in the CDR3. The CDR3 DNA is TGTGCCAGCAGCCCCACAGGGGGCTCCTACAATGAGCAGTTCTTC. It translates to CASSPTGGSYNEQFF.

J is TRBJ1-4 and V is TRBV6-1, with 11 nucleotides matching TRBD1. The V and J ends lost 2 bases and 8 bases, in that order; junction bases with no gene match: 4. Per germline, CDR1 MNHNS and CDR2 SASEGT. The CDR3 covers 15 residues. CDR3 bases: TGTGCCAGCAGTGAACCAGGACAGGGGGCGGAAAAACTGTTTTTT. This translates into CASSEPGQGAEKLFF.

This clone was recorded once. In nucleotides, the CDR3 is TGCGCCAGCAGCGCCCGACAGGGGACTAGCGGGAGCTCCTACGAGCAGTACTTC. This codes for CASSARQGTSGSSYEQYF. V gene TRBV5-1 combines with J gene TRBJ2-7; 14 bases line up with TRBD2. This CDR3 has 18 amino acids. Germline V gene sequence: CDR1 SGHRS, CDR2 YFSETQ. Trimming removed 4 bases from V and 0 bases from J; junction bases left unmatched: 9. The full variable domain, in which reference TRBV5-1 and TRBJ2-7 provide the parts outside the CDR3, is KAGVTQTPRYLIKTRGQQVTLSCSPISGHRSVSWYQQTPGQGLQFLFEYFSETQRNKGNFPGRFSGRQFSNSRSEMNVSTLELGDSALYLCASSARQGTSGSSYEQYFGPGTRLTVT.

The CDR3 reads CASTRDRGETQYF. Written as DNA, the CDR3 is TGCGCCAGCACACGTGATAGGGGGGAGACCCAGTACTTC. The chain is built from TRBV10-1 and TRBJ2-5; D is perhaps TRBD1 (6 bases). The CDR3 is 13 residues long. Germline V gene sequence: CDR1 WNHNN, CDR2 SYGVQD (reference sequence). V lost 7 bases to trimming and J lost 5 bases, with 14 bases between them.

The V and J genes are TRBV6-1 and TRBJ2-7, with TRBD1 matching 10 bases. The germline CDR1 and CDR2 sequences are MNHNS and SASEGT. The CDR3 length is 14 residues. V shed 5 bases and J 4 bases; nucleotides not matched to a gene: 5. CDR3 residues: CASSRTGGEYEQYF. As DNA, the CDR3 is TGTGCCAGCAGTCGGACAGGGGGTGAGTACGAGCAGTACTTC.

The CDR3 sequence is CASIPRGGSHNQPQHF. CDR3 sequence (DNA): TGTGCCAGTATCCCTAGGGGGGGCAGCCACAATCAGCCCCAGCATTTT. The chain is built from TRBV19 and TRBJ1-5, with D possibly matching TRBD1 (6 bases). The CDR3 consists of 16 residues. Trimming shortened V by 7 bases and J by 3 bases, and 19 bases separated the two germline ends. Germline V lookup: CDR1 LNHDA, CDR2 SQIVND (reference sequence).

The CDR3 nucleotides are TGCGCCAGCAGCCCTCCGACTAGCGGGGCCCCCTACGAGCAGTACTTC. Translated: CASSPPTSGAPYEQYF. The gene calls are TRBV5-1 and TRBJ2-7, with TRBD2 identical over 11 bases. This CDR3 is built from 16 residues. Losses at the gene ends were 4 bases for V and 2 bases for J; bases not matched to a gene: 8. Per germline, CDR1 SGHRS and CDR2 YFSETQ.

V is TRBV18 and J is TRBJ2-2; TRBD2 matches 13 bases. Germline CDR1 reads KGHSH; CDR2 reads LQKENI. After removal of 0 bases from V and 1 base from J, the junction contained 5 bases not matched to a gene. This CDR3 is 19 amino acids long. The CDR3 nucleotides are TGTGCCAGCTCACCACCCCTCGGACTAGCGGGAGAGAACACCGGGGAGCTGTTTTTT. Its protein product is CASSPPLGLAGENTGELFF.

The rearrangement uses TRBV18 and TRBJ2-3, with 7 positions matching TRBD2. Germline values: CDR1 KGHSH, CDR2 LQKENI. V lost 3 bases to trimming and J lost 10 bases; unmatched junction nucleotides: 7. CDR3 length: 13 amino acids. The CDR3 sequence is CASSPDRGEAQYF. The CDR3 nucleotides read TGTGCCAGCTCACCGGATCGGGGGGAGGCGCAGTATTTT.

Worth noting for this clone: The same CDR3 also results from other DNA sequences found in this sample. The rearrangement uses TRBV5-1 and TRBJ2-3, with TRBD2 as a possible D gene (6 bases). V gave up 0 bases and J gave up 3 bases, with 8 bases separating them. CDR3 length equals 14 residues. Germline lookup yields CDR1 SGHRS and CDR2 YFSETQ. The CDR3 DNA sequence: TGCGCCAGCAGCTTGGAGGGAGGTACAGATACGCAGTATTTT. The encoded protein is CASSLEGGTDTQYF.

This clone was detected only once. The chain carries TRBV2 and TRBJ1-5; D perhaps matches TRBD1 (6 bases). V was trimmed by 9 bases and J by 4 bases, leaving 13 bases between them. The CDR3 totals 13 residues. Germline V gives CDR1 SNHLY, CDR2 FYNNEI. CDR3 in amino acids: CASSDSLNQPQHF. The CDR3 coding sequence is TGTGCCAGTTCGGACAGCCTAAATCAGCCCCAGCATTTT.

This rearrangement joins TRBV5-6 to TRBJ2-2; D remains unclear. CDR3 length: 13 residues. V lost 0 bases to trimming and J lost 4 bases, with 4 bases between them. Looked up from germline, CDR1 is SGHDT and CDR2 is YYEEEE. This CDR3 is CASSLDVTGELFF. The CDR3 coding sequence is TGTGCCAGCAGCTTGGATGTCACCGGGGAGCTGTTTTTT.

The chain uses TRBV12-5 and TRBJ1-5, with TRBD1 matching over 7 bases. The CDR3 is 15 amino acids. With V trimmed by 4 bases and J by 2 bases, 5 bases remained unmatched. Germline values: CDR1 LGHNT, CDR2 FRNRAP. In nucleotides, the CDR3 is TGTGCTAGTGGTTGGGAGGGGGCCGGCAATCAGCCCCAGCATTTT. Protein: CASGWEGAGNQPQHF. Drawing the rest from reference TRBV12-5 and TRBJ1-5, the complete variable domain is DARVTQTPRHKVTEMGQEVTMRCQPILGHNTVFWYRQTMMQGLELLAYFRNRAPLDDSGMPKDRFSAEMPDATLATLKIQPSEPRDSAVYFCASGWEGAGNQPQHFGDGTRLSIL.